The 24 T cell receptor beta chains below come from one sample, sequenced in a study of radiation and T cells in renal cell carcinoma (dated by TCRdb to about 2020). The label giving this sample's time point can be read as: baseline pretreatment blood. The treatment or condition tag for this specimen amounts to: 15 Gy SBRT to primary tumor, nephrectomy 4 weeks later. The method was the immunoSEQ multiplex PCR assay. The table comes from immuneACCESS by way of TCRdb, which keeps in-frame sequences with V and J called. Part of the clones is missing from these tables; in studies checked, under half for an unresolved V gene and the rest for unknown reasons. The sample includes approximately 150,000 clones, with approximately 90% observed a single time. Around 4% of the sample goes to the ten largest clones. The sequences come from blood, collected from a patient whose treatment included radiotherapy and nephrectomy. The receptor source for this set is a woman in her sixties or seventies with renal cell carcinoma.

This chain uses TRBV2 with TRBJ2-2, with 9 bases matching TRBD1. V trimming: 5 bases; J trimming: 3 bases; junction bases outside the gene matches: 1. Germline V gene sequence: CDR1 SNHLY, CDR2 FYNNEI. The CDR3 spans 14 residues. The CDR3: CASSWTGDTGELFF. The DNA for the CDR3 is TGTGCCAGCAGTTGGACAGGGGACACCGGGGAGCTGTTTTTT.

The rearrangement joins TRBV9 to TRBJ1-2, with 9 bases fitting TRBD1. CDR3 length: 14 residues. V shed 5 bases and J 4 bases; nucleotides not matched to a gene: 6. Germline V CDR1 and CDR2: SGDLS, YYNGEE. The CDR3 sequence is CASSPGQGSYGYTF. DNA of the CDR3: TGTGCCAGCAGTCCGGGACAGGGCTCCTATGGCTACACCTTC.

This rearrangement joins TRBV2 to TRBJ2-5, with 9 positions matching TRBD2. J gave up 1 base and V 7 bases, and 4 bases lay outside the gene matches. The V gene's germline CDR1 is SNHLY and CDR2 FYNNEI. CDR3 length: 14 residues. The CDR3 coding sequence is TGTGCCAGCACCCGACTAGCGGCCCAAGAGACCCAGTACTTC. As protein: CASTRLAAQETQYF.

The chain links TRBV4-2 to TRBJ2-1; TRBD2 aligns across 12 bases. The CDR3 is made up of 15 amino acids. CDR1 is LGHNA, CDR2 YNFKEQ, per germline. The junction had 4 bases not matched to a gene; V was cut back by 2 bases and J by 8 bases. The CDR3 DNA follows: TGTGCCAGCAGCCAACCTAGCGGGGGGGCACATGAGCAGTTCTTC. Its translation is CASSQPSGGAHEQFF.

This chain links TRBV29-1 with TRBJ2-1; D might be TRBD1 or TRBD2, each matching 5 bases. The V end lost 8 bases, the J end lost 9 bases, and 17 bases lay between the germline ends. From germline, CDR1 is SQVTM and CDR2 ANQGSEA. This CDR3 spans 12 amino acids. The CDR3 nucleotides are TGCAGCTTTCGACGGCCTGGGGGTGAGCAGTTCTTC. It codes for CSFRRPGGEQFF.

In DNA form, the CDR3 reads TGCGCCAGCAGCTCACGGGACAGGGGGAAACACGAGCAGTACTTC. This codes for CASSSRDRGKHEQYF. The chain has TRBV5-1 and TRBJ2-7; 11 bases align to TRBD1. J gave up 5 bases and V 3 bases, and 7 bases lay outside the gene matches. This CDR3 has 15 amino acids. In germline, CDR1 is SGHRS, CDR2 YFSETQ.

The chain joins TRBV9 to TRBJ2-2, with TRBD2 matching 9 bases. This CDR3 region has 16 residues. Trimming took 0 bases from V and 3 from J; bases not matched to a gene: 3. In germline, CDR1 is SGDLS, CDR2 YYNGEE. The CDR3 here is CASSVGAGGYTGELFF. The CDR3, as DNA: TGTGCCAGCAGCGTAGGAGCGGGGGGCTACACCGGGGAGCTGTTTTTT. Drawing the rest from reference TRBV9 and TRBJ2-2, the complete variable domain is DSGVTQTPKHLITATGQRVTLRCSPRSGDLSVYWYQQSLDQGLQFLIQYYNGEERAKGNILERFSAQQFPDLHSELNLSSLELGDSALYFCASSVGAGGYTGELFFGEGSRLTVL.

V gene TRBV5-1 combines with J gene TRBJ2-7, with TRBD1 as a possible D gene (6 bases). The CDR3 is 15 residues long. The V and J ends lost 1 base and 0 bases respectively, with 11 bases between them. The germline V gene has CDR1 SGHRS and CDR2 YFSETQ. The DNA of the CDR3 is TGCGCCAGCAGCTTGCAGGGGACCCCCTCCTACGAGCAGTACTTC. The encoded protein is CASSLQGTPSYEQYF.

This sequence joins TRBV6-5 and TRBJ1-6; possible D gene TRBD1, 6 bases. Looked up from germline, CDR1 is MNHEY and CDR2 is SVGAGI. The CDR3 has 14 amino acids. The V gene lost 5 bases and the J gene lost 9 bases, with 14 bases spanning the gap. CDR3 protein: CASSRGDFSSPLHF. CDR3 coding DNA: TGTGCCAGCAGTAGGGGGGATTTTAGTTCACCCCTCCACTTT.

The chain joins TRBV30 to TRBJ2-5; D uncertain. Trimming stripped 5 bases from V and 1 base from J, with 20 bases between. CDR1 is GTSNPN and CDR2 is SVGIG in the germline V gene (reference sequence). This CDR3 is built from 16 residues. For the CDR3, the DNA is TGTGCCTGGGGGGATTCGCCTTCAATTATCCAAGAGACCCAGTACTTC. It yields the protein CAWGDSPSIIQETQYF.

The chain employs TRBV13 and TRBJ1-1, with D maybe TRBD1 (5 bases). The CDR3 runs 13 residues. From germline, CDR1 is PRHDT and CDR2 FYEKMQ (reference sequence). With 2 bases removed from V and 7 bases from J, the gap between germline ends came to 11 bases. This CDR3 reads CASSLWGDSEAFF. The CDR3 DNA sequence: TGTGCCAGCAGCTTATGGGGTGACAGTGAAGCTTTCTTT. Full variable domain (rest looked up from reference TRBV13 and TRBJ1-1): AAGVIQSPRHLIKEKRETATLKCYPIPRHDTVYWYQQGPGQDPQFLISFYEKMQSDKGSIPDRFSAQQFSDYHSELNMSSLELGDSALYFCASSLWGDSEAFFGQGTRLTVV.

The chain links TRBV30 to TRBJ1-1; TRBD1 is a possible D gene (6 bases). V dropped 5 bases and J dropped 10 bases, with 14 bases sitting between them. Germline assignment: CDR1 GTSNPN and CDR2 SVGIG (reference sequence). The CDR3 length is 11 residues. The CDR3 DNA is TGTGCCTGGCGGGGGGCCGTAGCAGCTTTCTTT. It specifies CAWRGAVAAFF.

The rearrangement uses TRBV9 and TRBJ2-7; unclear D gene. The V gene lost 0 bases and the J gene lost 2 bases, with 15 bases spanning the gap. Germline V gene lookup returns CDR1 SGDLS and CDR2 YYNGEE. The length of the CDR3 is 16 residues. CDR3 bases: TGTGCCAGCAGCGTAGGGTCAACCCCACCTCCCTACGAGCAGTACTTC. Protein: CASSVGSTPPPYEQYF.

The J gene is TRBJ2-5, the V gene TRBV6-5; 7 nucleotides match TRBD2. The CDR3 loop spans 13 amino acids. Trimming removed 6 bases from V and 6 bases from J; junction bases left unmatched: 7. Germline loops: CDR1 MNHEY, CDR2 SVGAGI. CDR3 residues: CASSITSVQTQYF. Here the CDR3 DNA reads TGTGCCAGCAGCATTACTAGCGTCCAGACCCAGTACTTC.

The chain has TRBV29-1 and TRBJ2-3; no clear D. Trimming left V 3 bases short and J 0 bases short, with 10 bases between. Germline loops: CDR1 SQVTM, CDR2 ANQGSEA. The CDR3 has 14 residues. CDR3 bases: TGCAGCGTTGAGCAGGCCGATAGCACAGATACGCAGTATTTT. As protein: CSVEQADSTDTQYF.

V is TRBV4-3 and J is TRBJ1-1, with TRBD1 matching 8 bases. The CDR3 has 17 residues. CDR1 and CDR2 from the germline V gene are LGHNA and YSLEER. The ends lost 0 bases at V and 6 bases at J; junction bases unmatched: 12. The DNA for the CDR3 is TGCGCCAGCAGCCAAGAAGGCAGGGGGCGGGGGGTCGCTGAAGCTTTCTTT. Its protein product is CASSQEGRGRGVAEAFF.

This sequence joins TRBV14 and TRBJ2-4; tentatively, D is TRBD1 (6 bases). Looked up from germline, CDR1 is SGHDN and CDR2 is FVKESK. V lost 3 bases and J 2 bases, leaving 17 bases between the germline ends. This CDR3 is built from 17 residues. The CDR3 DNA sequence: TGTGCCAGCAGCCAGACAGGCCTTTTCTACCCCAAAAACATTCAGTACTTC. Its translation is CASSQTGLFYPKNIQYF.

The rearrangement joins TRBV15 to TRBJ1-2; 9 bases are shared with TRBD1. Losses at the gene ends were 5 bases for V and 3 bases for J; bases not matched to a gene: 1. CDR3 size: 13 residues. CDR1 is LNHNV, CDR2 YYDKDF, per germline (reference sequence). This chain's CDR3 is CATSGQGYYGYTF. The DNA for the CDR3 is TGTGCCACCAGCGGACAGGGGTACTATGGCTACACCTTC.

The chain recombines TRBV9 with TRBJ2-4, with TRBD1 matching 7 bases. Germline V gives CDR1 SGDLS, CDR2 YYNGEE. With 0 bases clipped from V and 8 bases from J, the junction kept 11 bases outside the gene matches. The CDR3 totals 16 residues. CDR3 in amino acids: CASSVGEGGVLDIQYF. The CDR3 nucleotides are TGTGCCAGCAGCGTAGGAGAAGGGGGCGTTTTAGACATTCAGTACTTC.

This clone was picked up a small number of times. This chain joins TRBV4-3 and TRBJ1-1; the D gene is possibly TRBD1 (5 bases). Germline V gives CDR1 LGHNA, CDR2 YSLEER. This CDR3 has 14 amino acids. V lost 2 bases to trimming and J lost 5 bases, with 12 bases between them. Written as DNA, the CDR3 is TGCGCCAGCAGCCAAATACGACAGTATACTGAAGCTTTCTTT. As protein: CASSQIRQYTEAFF.

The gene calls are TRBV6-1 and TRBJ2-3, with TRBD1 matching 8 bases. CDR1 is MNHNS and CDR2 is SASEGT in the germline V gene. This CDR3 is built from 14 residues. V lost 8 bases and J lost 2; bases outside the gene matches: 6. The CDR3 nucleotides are TGTGCCAGCTGCAGGACAGGGAACACAGATACGCAGTATTTT. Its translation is CASCRTGNTDTQYF.

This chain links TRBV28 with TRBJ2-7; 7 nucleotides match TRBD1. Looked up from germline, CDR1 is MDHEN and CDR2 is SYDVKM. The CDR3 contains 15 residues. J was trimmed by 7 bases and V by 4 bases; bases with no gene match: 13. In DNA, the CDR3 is TGTGCCAGCAGTTCTCGTGCGACAGGGTGGTATGAGCAGTACTTC. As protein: CASSSRATGWYEQYF.

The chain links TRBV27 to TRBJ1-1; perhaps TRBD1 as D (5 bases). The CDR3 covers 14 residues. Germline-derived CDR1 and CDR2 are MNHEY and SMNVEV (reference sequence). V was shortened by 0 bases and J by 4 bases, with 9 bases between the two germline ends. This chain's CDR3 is CASSLSGRGTEAFF. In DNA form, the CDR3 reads TGTGCCAGCAGTTTATCGGGAAGGGGCACTGAAGCTTTCTTT.

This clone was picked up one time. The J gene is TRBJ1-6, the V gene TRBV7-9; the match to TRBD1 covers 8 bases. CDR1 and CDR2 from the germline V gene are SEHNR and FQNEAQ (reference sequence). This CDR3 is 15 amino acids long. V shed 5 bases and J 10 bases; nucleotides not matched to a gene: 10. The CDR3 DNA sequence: TGTGCCAGCAGCCCCGGACAGGGATGGGGATCACCCCTCCACTTT. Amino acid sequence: CASSPGQGWGSPLHF.